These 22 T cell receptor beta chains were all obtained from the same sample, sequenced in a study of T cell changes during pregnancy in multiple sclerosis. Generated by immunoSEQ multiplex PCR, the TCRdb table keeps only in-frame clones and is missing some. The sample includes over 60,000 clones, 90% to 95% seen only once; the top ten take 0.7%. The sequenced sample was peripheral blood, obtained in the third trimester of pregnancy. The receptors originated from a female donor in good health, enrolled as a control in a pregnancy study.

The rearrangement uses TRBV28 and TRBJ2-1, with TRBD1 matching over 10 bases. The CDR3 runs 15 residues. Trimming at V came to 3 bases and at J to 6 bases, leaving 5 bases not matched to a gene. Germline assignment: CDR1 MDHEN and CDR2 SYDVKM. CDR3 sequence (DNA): TGTGCCAGCAGTTTTTTAGGGACAGGGGTCAATGAGCAGTTCTTC. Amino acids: CASSFLGTGVNEQFF.

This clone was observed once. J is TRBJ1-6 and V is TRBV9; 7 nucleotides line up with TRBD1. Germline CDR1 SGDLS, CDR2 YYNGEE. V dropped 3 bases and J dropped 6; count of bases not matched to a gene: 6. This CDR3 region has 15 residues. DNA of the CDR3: TGTGCCAGCAGCGGAGGACAGGCCACTAATTCACCCCTCCACTTT. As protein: CASSGGQATNSPLHF.

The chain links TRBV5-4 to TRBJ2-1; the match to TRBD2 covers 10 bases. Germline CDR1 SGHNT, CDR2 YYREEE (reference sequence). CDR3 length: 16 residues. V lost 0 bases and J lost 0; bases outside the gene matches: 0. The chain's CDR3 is CASSLGLAGSYNEQFF. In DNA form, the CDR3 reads TGTGCCAGCAGCTTGGGACTAGCGGGCTCCTACAATGAGCAGTTCTTC.

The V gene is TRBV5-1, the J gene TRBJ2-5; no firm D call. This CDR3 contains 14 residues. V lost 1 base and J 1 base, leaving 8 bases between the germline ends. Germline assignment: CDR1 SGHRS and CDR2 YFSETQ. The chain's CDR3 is CASSLQVIQETQYF. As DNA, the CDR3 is TGCGCCAGCAGCTTGCAGGTGATCCAAGAGACCCAGTACTTC.

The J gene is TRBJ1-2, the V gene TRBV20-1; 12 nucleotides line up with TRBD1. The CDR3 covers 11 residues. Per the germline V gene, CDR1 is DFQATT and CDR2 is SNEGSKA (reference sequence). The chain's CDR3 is CVGQGAGGYTF. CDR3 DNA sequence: TGCGTGGGACAGGGGGCGGGGGGCTACACCTTC.

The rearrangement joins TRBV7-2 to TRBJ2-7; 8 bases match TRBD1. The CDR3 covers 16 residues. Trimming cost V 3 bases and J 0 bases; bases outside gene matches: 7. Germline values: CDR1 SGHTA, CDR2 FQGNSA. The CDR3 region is CASSFAGQASSYEQYF. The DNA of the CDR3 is TGTGCCAGCAGCTTCGCGGGACAGGCGAGCTCCTACGAGCAGTACTTC.

The CDR3 spells CASSIFGTGTEQYF. CDR3 nucleotides: TGTGCCAGTAGTATATTCGGGACAGGGACCGAGCAGTACTTC. The chain uses TRBV19 and TRBJ2-7; TRBD1 matches at 9 bases. The germline V gene encodes CDR1 LNHDA and CDR2 SQIVND (reference sequence). Trimming at V came to 2 bases and at J to 6 bases, leaving 5 bases not matched to a gene. CDR3 length equals 14 residues.

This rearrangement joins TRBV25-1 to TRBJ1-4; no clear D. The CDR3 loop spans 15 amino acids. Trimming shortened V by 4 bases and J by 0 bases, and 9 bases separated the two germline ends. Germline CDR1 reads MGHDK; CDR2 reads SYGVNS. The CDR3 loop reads CASSGQRSTNEKLFF. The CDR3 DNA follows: TGTGCCAGCAGTGGGCAGCGCTCAACTAATGAAAAACTGTTTTTT.

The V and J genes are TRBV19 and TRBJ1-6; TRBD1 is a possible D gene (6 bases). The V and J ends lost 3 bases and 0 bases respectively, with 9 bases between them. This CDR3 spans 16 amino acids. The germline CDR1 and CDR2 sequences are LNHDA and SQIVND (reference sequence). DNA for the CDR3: TGTGCCAGTAGTATCAGGGGCGACTCCTATAATTCACCCCTCCACTTT. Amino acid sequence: CASSIRGDSYNSPLHF.

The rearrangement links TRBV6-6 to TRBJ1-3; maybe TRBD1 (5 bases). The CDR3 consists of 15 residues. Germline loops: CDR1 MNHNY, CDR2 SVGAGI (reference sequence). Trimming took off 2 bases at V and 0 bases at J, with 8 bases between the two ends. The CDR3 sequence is CASSYGAGSGNTIYF. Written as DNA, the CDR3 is TGTGCCAGCAGTTACGGGGCAGGCTCTGGAAACACCATATATTTT.

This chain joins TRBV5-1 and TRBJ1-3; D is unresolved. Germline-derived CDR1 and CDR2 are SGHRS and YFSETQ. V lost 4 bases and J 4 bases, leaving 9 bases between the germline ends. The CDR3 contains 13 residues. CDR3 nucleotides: TGCGCCAGCAGCCCTTCGAGGGGAAACACCATATATTTT. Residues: CASSPSRGNTIYF.

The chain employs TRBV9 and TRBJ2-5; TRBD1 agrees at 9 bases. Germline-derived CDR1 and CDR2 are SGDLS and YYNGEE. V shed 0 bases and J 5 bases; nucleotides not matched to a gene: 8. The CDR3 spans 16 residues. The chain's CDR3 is CASSVDWGDRDETQYF. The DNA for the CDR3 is TGTGCCAGCAGCGTAGATTGGGGGGACAGGGACGAGACCCAGTACTTC. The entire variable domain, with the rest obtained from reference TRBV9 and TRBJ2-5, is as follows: DSGVTQTPKHLITATGQRVTLRCSPRSGDLSVYWYQQSLDQGLQFLIQYYNGEERAKGNILERFSAQQFPDLHSELNLSSLELGDSALYFCASSVDWGDRDETQYFGPGTRLLVL.

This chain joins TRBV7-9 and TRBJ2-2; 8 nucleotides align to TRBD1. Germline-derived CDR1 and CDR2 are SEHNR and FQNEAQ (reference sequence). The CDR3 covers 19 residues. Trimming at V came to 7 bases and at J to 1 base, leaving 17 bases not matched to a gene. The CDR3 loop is CASKFWTGNLGENTGELFF. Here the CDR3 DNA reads TGTGCCAGCAAGTTTTGGACAGGGAATTTGGGAGAGAACACCGGGGAGCTGTTTTTT.

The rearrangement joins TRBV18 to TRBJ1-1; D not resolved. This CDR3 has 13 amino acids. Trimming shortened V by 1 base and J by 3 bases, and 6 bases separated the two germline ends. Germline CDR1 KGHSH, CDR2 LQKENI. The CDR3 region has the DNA TGTGCCAGCTCACCACACTATGACACTGAAGCTTTCTTT. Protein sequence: CASSPHYDTEAFF. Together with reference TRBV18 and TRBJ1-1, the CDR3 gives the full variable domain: NAGVMQNPRHLVRRRGQEARLRCSPMKGHSHVYWYRQLPEEGLKFMVYLQKENIIDESGMPKERFSAEFPKEGPSILRIQQVVRGDSAAYFCASSPHYDTEAFFGQGTRLTVV.

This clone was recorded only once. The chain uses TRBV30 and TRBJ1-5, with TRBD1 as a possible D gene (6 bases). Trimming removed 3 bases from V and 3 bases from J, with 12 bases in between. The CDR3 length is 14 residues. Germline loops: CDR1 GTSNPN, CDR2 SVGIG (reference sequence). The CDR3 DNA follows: TGTGCCTGGAGGACCCACAGGGACAATCAGCCCCAGCATTTT. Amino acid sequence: CAWRTHRDNQPQHF.

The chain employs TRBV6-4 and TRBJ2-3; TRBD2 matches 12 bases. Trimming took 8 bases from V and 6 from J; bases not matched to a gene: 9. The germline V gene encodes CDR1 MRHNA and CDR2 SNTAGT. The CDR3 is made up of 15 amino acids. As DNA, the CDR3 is TGTGCCAGCTCCCGACTAGCGGGAGTATCGGATACGCAGTATTTT. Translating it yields CASSRLAGVSDTQYF.

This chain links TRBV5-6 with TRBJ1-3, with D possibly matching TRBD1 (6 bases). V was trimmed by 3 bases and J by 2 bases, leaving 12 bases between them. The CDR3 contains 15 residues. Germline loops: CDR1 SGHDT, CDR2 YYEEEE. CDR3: CASSYTGFTGNTIYF. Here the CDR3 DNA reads TGTGCCAGCAGCTACACAGGGTTTACTGGAAACACCATATATTTT.

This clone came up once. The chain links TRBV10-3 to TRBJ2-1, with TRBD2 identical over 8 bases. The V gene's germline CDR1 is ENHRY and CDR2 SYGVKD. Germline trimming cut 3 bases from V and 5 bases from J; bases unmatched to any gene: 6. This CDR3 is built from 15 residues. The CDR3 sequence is CAISETAREDNEQFF. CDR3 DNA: TGTGCCATCAGTGAAACGGCGCGGGAGGACAATGAGCAGTTCTTC.

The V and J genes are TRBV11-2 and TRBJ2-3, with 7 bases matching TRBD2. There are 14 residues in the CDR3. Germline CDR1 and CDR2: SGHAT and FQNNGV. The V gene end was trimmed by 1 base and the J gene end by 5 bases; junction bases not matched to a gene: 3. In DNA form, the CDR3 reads TGTGCCAGCAGCTTAGGGCGGGAGTTAGATACGCAGTATTTT. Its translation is CASSLGRELDTQYF.

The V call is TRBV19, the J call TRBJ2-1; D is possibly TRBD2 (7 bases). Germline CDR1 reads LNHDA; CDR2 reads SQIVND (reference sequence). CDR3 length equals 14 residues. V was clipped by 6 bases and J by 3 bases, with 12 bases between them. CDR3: CASRWRGGYNEQFF. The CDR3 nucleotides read TGTGCCAGTAGATGGAGGGGGGGCTACAATGAGCAGTTCTTC.

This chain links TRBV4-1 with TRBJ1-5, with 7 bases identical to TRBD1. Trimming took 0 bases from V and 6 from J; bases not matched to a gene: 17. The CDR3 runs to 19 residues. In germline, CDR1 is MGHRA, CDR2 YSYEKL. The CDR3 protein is CASSQDRSFRQGPSQPQHF. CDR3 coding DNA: TGCGCCAGCAGCCAAGATCGCAGCTTCCGACAGGGTCCTAGTCAGCCCCAGCATTTT.

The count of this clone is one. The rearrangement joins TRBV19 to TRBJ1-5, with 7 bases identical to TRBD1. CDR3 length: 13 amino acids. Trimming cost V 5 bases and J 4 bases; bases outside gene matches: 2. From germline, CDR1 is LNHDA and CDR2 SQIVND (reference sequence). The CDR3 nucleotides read TGTGCCAGTAGTGGGGACAGAAATCAGCCCCAGCATTTT. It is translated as CASSGDRNQPQHF.